Shown below are 20 T cell receptor beta chains from a single sample sequenced in a study of T-cell memory formation after mild COVID-19. From the 5' RACE reads, TCRdb called clonotypes with MiXCR, one entry per CDR3 protein. This table holds roughly 170,000 distinct CDR3 sequences, around 20% found once. The sample consisted of PBMCs or a T cell subset sorted from them (not recorded which). Receptors originate from a man younger than 30 who had mild COVID-19 (a few samples of this study predate the infection). Cell type and time point are not known.

The CDR3 is CASSYRRADTQYF. In DNA, the CDR3 is TGCGCCAGCAGCTACAGGAGGGCAGATACGCAGTATTTT. The chain links TRBV5-1 to TRBJ2-3; D might be TRBD2 (6 bases). CDR1 and CDR2 from the germline V gene are SGHRS and YFSETQ. The V end was cut by 3 bases, the J end by 4 bases, with 9 bases between. This CDR3 comprises 13 residues. Complete variable domain (other parts from reference TRBV5-1 and TRBJ2-3): KAGVTQTPRYLIKTRGQQVTLSCSPISGHRSVSWYQQTPGQGLQFLFEYFSETQRNKGNFPGRFSGRQFSNSRSEMNVSTLELGDSALYLCASSYRRADTQYFGPGTRLTVL.

The chain has TRBV11-2 and TRBJ2-5; tentatively, D is TRBD1 (6 bases). From germline, CDR1 is SGHAT and CDR2 FQNNGV. The CDR3 consists of 14 residues. With 0 bases removed from V and 5 bases from J, the gap between germline ends came to 10 bases. CDR3 coding DNA: TGTGCCAGCAGCTTAGACAGGGGTTATGAGACCCAGTACTTC. Its translation: CASSLDRGYETQYF.

The V call is TRBV5-1, the J call TRBJ2-3; 10 nucleotides line up with TRBD2. This CDR3 region has 16 residues. Germline V gene lookup returns CDR1 SGHRS and CDR2 YFSETQ. V was clipped by 2 bases and J by 5 bases; unmatched bases: 8. The chain's CDR3 is CASSLLSSGGRDTQYF. In DNA form, the CDR3 reads TGCGCCAGCAGCTTACTTTCTAGCGGGGGCAGAGATACGCAGTATTTT.

J is TRBJ1-2 and V is TRBV7-2, with 7 bases aligning to TRBD1. V was pared by 7 bases and J by 0 bases, with 5 bases of the junction left unmatched. Per the germline V gene, CDR1 is SGHTA and CDR2 is FQGNSA. This CDR3 is 14 amino acids long. CDR3 sequence reads: CASKTGDANYGYTF. CDR3 bases: TGTGCCAGCAAAACAGGGGACGCTAACTATGGCTACACCTTC.

The V call is TRBV7-9, the J call TRBJ1-1, with D possibly TRBD1 on 5 matching bases. Deletions cut 3 bases from V and 0 bases from J, with 8 bases between. The length of the CDR3 is 14 residues. CDR1 SEHNR and CDR2 FQNEAQ come from the germline V gene (reference sequence). Here the CDR3 DNA reads TGTGCCAGCAGCTTGACAGCTATGAACACTGAAGCTTTCTTT. This codes for CASSLTAMNTEAFF.

The chain uses TRBV12-3 or TRBV12-4 and TRBJ2-4; TRBD1 matches 7 bases. The junction had 12 bases not matched to a gene; V was cut back by 5 bases and J by 2 bases. The CDR3 consists of 17 residues. The CDR3 bases are TGTGCCAGCAGTATAACGACAGGGTTCAATACCAAAAACATTCAGTACTTC. Amino acids: CASSITTGFNTKNIQYF.

This clonotype came up a few times. The chain couples TRBV7-9 to TRBJ2-1, with 7 positions matching TRBD1. The junction had 9 bases not matched to a gene; V was cut back by 10 bases and J by 12 bases. The CDR3 contains 11 residues. Germline CDR1 reads SEHNR; CDR2 reads FQNEAQ (reference sequence). This CDR3 reads CATEGGAWQFF. The CDR3 DNA follows: TGTGCCACGGAAGGGGGCGCGTGGCAGTTCTTC.

This clonotype was detected many times. The J gene is TRBJ1-1, the V gene TRBV29-1; D unclear. The germline V gene has CDR1 SQVTM and CDR2 ANQGSEA. V was pared by 3 bases and J by 3 bases, with 5 bases between. The CDR3 consists of 11 residues. In nucleotides, the CDR3 is TGCAGCGTTGAGGGGTACACTGAAGCTTTCTTT. Translating it yields CSVEGYTEAFF.

This clonotype was detected only a few times. V and J are TRBV6-1 and TRBJ2-5; 8 bases align to TRBD1. The CDR3 is 13 residues long. The V gene end was trimmed by 5 bases and the J gene end by 6 bases; junction bases not matched to a gene: 5. CDR1 is MNHNS, CDR2 SASEGT, per germline. The chain's CDR3 is CASSKTGAQTQYF. The CDR3 DNA reads TGTGCCAGCAGTAAGACAGGGGCACAGACCCAGTACTTC.

This clonotype was detected a few times. V and J are TRBV27 and TRBJ1-1; no reliable D call. The germline gives CDR1 MNHEY, CDR2 SMNVEV (reference sequence). This CDR3 has 16 amino acids. The V gene lost 2 bases and the J gene lost 7 bases, with 20 bases spanning the gap. The CDR3 reads CASSLDGDGHQSEAFF. The DNA for the CDR3 is TGTGCCAGCAGTTTAGACGGTGACGGGCACCAGAGTGAAGCTTTCTTT.

This clonotype was found a few times. The chain joins TRBV20-1 to TRBJ1-1; D perhaps matches TRBD1 (6 bases). Germline loops: CDR1 DFQATT, CDR2 SNEGSKA (reference sequence). The CDR3 is made up of 14 amino acids. The V and J ends lost 2 bases and 4 bases respectively, with 14 bases between them. CDR3 sequence: CSARQRTAFTEAFF. CDR3 DNA: TGCAGTGCTAGACAAAGGACAGCCTTCACTGAAGCTTTCTTT.

In its sample, this clonotype was seen a few times. The chain has TRBV5-1 and TRBJ2-3; D perhaps matches TRBD1 (6 bases). V was trimmed by 0 bases and J by 4 bases, leaving 9 bases between them. Germline CDR1 and CDR2: SGHRS and YFSETQ. The CDR3 is 14 residues long. The CDR3 nucleotides read TGCGCCAGCAGCTTGGACAGGGTAGCAGATACGCAGTATTTT. Protein sequence: CASSLDRVADTQYF.

This chain joins TRBV27 and TRBJ1-2; a possible D gene is TRBD1 (5 bases). Germline V gene data show CDR1 as MNHEY and CDR2 as SMNVEV (reference sequence). The CDR3 has 13 residues. V lost 6 bases to trimming and J lost 1 base, with 9 bases between them. CDR3 region: CASSGADNYGYTF. The CDR3 DNA sequence: TGTGCCAGCAGCGGGGCGGATAACTATGGCTACACCTTC.

V is TRBV2 and J is TRBJ2-2; D is uncertain. CDR3 length: 13 residues. The germline CDR1 and CDR2 sequences are SNHLY and FYNNEI. V gave up 11 bases and J gave up 8 bases, with 18 bases separating them. CDR3 DNA sequence: TGTGCCGGCTCCACATTTATGGGAGGGGAGCTGTTTTTT. Amino acid sequence: CAGSTFMGGELFF.

The V gene is TRBV7-9, the J gene TRBJ2-7; D may be TRBD1 or TRBD2 (5 bases each). Trimming cost V 5 bases and J 6 bases, with 17 bases left between them. The CDR3 is 14 amino acids. The germline V gene has CDR1 SEHNR and CDR2 FQNEAQ (reference sequence). CDR3 bases: TGTGCCAGCAGCCCCGGGCAGGGAGAAAGCGAGCAGTACTTC. Its protein is CASSPGQGESEQYF.

J is TRBJ2-7 and V is TRBV10-3; D not certain. Per germline, CDR1 ENHRY and CDR2 SYGVKD. Trimming took 0 bases from V and 0 from J, leaving 12 bases between them. CDR3 length: 16 amino acids. CDR3 sequence: CAISESAWGYSYEQYF. The DNA for the CDR3 is TGTGCCATCAGTGAGTCCGCTTGGGGATACTCCTACGAGCAGTACTTC.

This clonotype was detected only a few times. The V call is TRBV7-2, the J call TRBJ1-1; the D gene is possibly TRBD1 (6 bases). Deletions cut 2 bases from V and 6 bases from J, with 16 bases between. CDR3 length equals 15 residues. Per germline, CDR1 SGHTA and CDR2 FQGNSA. The CDR3 nucleotides read TGTGCCAGCAGCTTATTCGAAACAAAGGGGGCTGAAGCTTTCTTT. This encodes CASSLFETKGAEAFF.

This clonotype was detected only a few times. The gene calls are TRBV11-2 and TRBJ1-5; D gene ambiguous. CDR3 length equals 14 residues. CDR1 is SGHAT and CDR2 is FQNNGV in the germline V gene. V lost 1 base and J 7 bases, leaving 11 bases between the germline ends. The CDR3 DNA reads TGTGCCAGCAGCTTAGGGCCCGAAGCACAGCCCCAGCATTTT. Translating it yields CASSLGPEAQPQHF.

The sample holds a few counts of this clonotype. The genes are TRBV3-1 and TRBJ2-2; 7 nucleotides line up with TRBD1. The CDR3 has 15 residues. After removal of 2 bases from V and 6 bases from J, the junction contained 6 bases not matched to a gene. The germline CDR1 and CDR2 sequences are LGHDT and YNNKEL (reference sequence). The CDR3 spells CASSQHGTAAGELFF. In DNA form, the CDR3 reads TGTGCCAGCAGCCAACACGGGACAGCCGCCGGGGAGCTGTTTTTT.

This clonotype was seen ten or more times. The J gene is TRBJ1-2, the V gene TRBV4-1; no firm D call. The CDR3 is 14 amino acids. V gave up 1 base and J gave up 4 bases, with 10 bases separating them. CDR1 and CDR2 from the germline V gene are MGHRA and YSYEKL. CDR3 sequence (DNA): TGCGCCAGCAGCCAAGTGAAGCATTTCTATGGCTACACCTTC. Its translation: CASSQVKHFYGYTF.